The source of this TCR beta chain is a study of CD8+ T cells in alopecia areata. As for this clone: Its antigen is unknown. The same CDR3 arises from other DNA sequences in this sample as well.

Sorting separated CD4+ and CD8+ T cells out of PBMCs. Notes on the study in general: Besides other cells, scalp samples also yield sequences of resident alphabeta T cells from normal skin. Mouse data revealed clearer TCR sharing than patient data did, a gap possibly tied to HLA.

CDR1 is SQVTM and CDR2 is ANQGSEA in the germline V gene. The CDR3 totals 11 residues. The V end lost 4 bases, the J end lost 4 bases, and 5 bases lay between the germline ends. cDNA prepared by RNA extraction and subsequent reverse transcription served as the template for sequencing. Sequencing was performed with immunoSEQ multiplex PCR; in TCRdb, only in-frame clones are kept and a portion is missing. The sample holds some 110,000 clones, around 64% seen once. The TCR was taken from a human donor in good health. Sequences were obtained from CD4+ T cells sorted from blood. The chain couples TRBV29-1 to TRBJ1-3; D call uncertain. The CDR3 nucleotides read TGCAGCGTTGCCTCCGGAAACACCATATATTTT. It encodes CSVASGNTIYF.